This TCR beta chain derives from a study of cytotoxic CD8 clonotypes in ibrutinib-treated CLL. The repertoire was sequenced with immunoSEQ multiplex PCR; TCRdb's copy has only in-frame clones and lacks some. This table holds just over 200,000 clones, approximately 70% found once. The V segment lost 4 bases and the J segment 6 bases; nucleotides outside the gene matches: 8. CDR3 length: 16 residues. CDR1 is SNHLY and CDR2 is FYNNEI in the germline V gene. This clone was found a few times. The chain couples TRBV2 to TRBJ2-7; TRBD2 matches 14 bases. The sequencing here drew on PBMCs, taken after 12 months of ibrutinib treatment. The TCR sequence derives from a human donor with chronic lymphocytic leukemia. CDR3 sequence reads: CASSGGLAGAGGEQYF. The CDR3 coding sequence is TGTGCCAGCAGTGGGGGACTAGCGGGAGCTGGGGGCGAGCAGTACTTC. Using reference TRBV2 and TRBJ2-7 for the parts outside the CDR3, the full variable domain is EPEVTQTPSHQVTQMGQEVILRCVPISNHLYFYWYRQILGQKVEFLVSFYNNEISEKSEIFDDQFSVERPDGSNFTLKIRSTKLEDSAMYFCASSGGLAGAGGEQYFGPGTRLTVT.